The next 3 T cell receptor beta chains were all read from a single sample in a study of response to subunit inactivated influenza vaccine. From the RT-PCR reads, TCRdb called clonotypes with MiXCR, one entry per CDR3 protein. Of 300,000 to 350,000 distinct CDR3 sequences listed, about 20% are singletons. Here the sequenced sample was PBMCs from blood, taken less than 22 months after vaccination. The source is a man between 45 and 75 years old who received an inactivated influenza vaccine.

V and J are TRBV7-6 and TRBJ2-1, with D possibly TRBD1 on 6 matching bases. This CDR3 comprises 11 residues. V was cut by 5 bases and J by 10 bases, with 9 bases left in between. The germline gives CDR1 SGHVS, CDR2 FNYEAQ. CDR3: CASSADREQFF. The CDR3 DNA is TGTGCCAGCAGCGCCGACAGGGAGCAGTTCTTC.

This clonotype was found many times. The J gene is TRBJ1-1, the V gene TRBV14; no reliable D call. In germline, CDR1 is SGHDN, CDR2 FVKESK. The CDR3 length is 13 residues. The V gene lost 4 bases and the J gene lost 3 bases, with 9 bases spanning the gap. CDR3 sequence (DNA): TGTGCCAGCAGCCTCATCGGGGACACTGAAGCTTTCTTT. Translated: CASSLIGDTEAFF.

This chain uses TRBV18 with TRBJ1-1, with a weak D call TRBD1 (5 bases). The CDR3 is made up of 15 amino acids. V was trimmed by 1 base and J by 1 base, leaving 10 bases between them. CDR1 KGHSH and CDR2 LQKENI come from the germline V gene. The CDR3, as DNA: TGTGCCAGCTCACCACAGGGGATTGAGAACACTGAAGCTTTCTTT. It is translated as CASSPQGIENTEAFF.